This passage covers 17 T cell receptor beta chains from one sample sequenced in a study of CXCR3-negative and CXCR3-positive naive CD8 T cells (dated by TCRdb to between 2018 and 2021). Sequencing was carried out with a NextSeq 550. The Human TCR Profiling Kit (MiLaboratory) was used to prepare UMI-labeled 5' RACE TRB cDNA libraries. TCRdb reprocessed the reads, and each CDR3 protein sequence is entered once, without DNA. The sample table includes approximately 74,000 distinct CDR3 sequences. The ten most abundant clones make up around 1.5% of the sample. Source material: naive CXCR3- CD8+ T cells from blood. The cell subset or site label of this sample denotes: CD45RO-CCR7+CD27+CD95- naive CD8+ T cells lacking CXCR3 (TNR3-). Source of these receptors: a human donor in good health. Some clones in this sample may be carry-over from other donors' samples.

The V gene is TRBV13, the J gene TRBJ1-3; the TRBD1 assignment by TCRdb is unverifiable without DNA. CDR3 length: 14 residues. Per the germline V gene, CDR1 is PRHDT and CDR2 is FYEKMQ (reference sequence). This CDR3 reads CASSLGRARNTIYF.

V is TRBV2 and J is TRBJ2-7. From germline, CDR1 is SNHLY and CDR2 FYNNEI. This CDR3 is built from 14 residues. The CDR3 region is CASSEVGLDNEQYF.

The gene calls are TRBV7-9 and TRBJ1-3. Germline values: CDR1 SEHNR, CDR2 FQNEAQ (reference sequence). This CDR3 region has 13 residues. CDR3 region: CASGGVSGNTIYF.

V is TRBV5-1 and J is TRBJ2-1. Germline V gene sequence: CDR1 SGHRS, CDR2 YFSETQ. The CDR3 has 14 amino acids. The CDR3 sequence is CASSFGPEGIEQFF.

The V gene is TRBV20-1, the J gene TRBJ2-7; TCRdb outputs TRBD1, but without DNA this stays unchecked. The germline V gene encodes CDR1 DFQATT and CDR2 SNEGSKA (reference sequence). The CDR3 totals 16 residues. CDR3 loop: CSASPTPLSRVYEQYF.

V usage is TRBV5-5 and J usage is TRBJ2-3; TCRdb indicates TRBD1, and absent DNA this call remains unverified. The CDR3 spans 15 residues. Looked up from germline, CDR1 is SGHKS and CDR2 is YYEKEE (reference sequence). CDR3 sequence reads: CASSLGTTDTDTQYF.

The rearrangement joins TRBV5-5 to TRBJ2-2; TCRdb gives TRBD1 as the D gene, but with no DNA this cannot be confirmed. The germline CDR1 and CDR2 sequences are SGHKS and YYEKEE (reference sequence). The CDR3 totals 16 residues. CDR3 residues: CASSARTGLLTGELFF.

The chain recombines TRBV20-1 with TRBJ2-7; TCRdb gives TRBD2 as the D gene, but with no DNA this cannot be confirmed. Germline CDR1 is DFQATT and CDR2 is SNEGSKA (reference sequence). The CDR3 extends over 14 amino acids. CDR3 sequence reads: CSARGGGIAEEQYF.

The CDR3 loop reads CASMALAGGLSGEQFF. The chain is built from TRBV2 and TRBJ2-1; TCRdb gives TRBD2 as the D gene, but with no DNA this cannot be confirmed. CDR1 is SNHLY, CDR2 FYNNEI, per germline. The CDR3 covers 16 residues.

This rearrangement joins TRBV5-1 to TRBJ1-6; TCRdb proposes TRBD1, but this gene call is untestable without DNA. Germline assignment: CDR1 SGHRS and CDR2 YFSETQ. This CDR3 comprises 14 residues. CDR3 loop: CASSFEGGNSPLHF.

The chain uses TRBV4-3 and TRBJ1-2; TCRdb designates TRBD1, a call that cannot be tested without DNA. The CDR3 has 16 residues. CDR1 and CDR2 from the germline V gene are LGHNA and YSLEER. This CDR3 reads CASSQQARGRNYGYTF.

The chain links TRBV10-2 to TRBJ1-2. CDR3 length: 13 residues. The germline V gene encodes CDR1 WSHSY and CDR2 SAAADI. CDR3 protein: CASSVASNYGYTF.

The chain combines TRBV11-1 with TRBJ2-3; TCRdb picks TRBD1, but there is no DNA to check that call. This CDR3 region has 15 residues. The germline V gene has CDR1 SGHAT and CDR2 FQDESV (reference sequence). The CDR3: CASSLAGQGTDTQYF.

This sequence joins TRBV7-9 and TRBJ2-7; the TCRdb D gene call, TRBD2, has no DNA to confirm it. The germline CDR1 and CDR2 sequences are SEHNR and FQNEAQ (reference sequence). The CDR3 has 12 residues. The CDR3 protein is CASEGRTYEQYF.

This chain uses TRBV7-9 with TRBJ2-7; TCRdb's assignment of TRBD1 cannot be checked, as there is no DNA. Germline CDR1 reads SEHNR; CDR2 reads FQNEAQ (reference sequence). The length of the CDR3 is 16 residues. The CDR3 here is CASSLMKDGGKDEQYF.

The V gene is TRBV12-3 or TRBV12-4, the J gene TRBJ1-2. The length of the CDR3 is 14 residues. The CDR3 region is CASSPHWIGFGYTF.

V and J are TRBV6-2 or TRBV6-3 and TRBJ1-1; TCRdb calls TRBD1, which cannot be checked without DNA. Germline V gene lookup returns CDR1 MNHEY and CDR2 SVGEGT. The CDR3 has 14 amino acids. The CDR3 region is CASGSFHRGTEAFF.